The 21 T cell receptor beta chains below all came from one sample that was sequenced in a study of control samples from healthy donors and cancer patients. Clones were read by immunoSEQ multiplex PCR, and TCRdb kept only the in-frame ones, dropping some. Of under 150,000 clones in the sample, roughly 90% were seen once. The sequencing sample was made of PBMCs. The receptors were sampled from a man in his fifties with head and neck cancer.

The CDR3 sequence is CASRKWSGGHSYEQYF. The DNA for the CDR3 is TGTGCCAGCCGAAAATGGAGCGGCGGGCATTCCTACGAGCAGTACTTC. The chain uses TRBV27 and TRBJ2-7; TRBD2 is a possible D gene (5 bases). V was clipped by 8 bases and J by 1 base, with 21 bases between them. CDR1 is MNHEY and CDR2 is SMNVEV in the germline V gene (reference sequence). The CDR3 consists of 16 residues.

V usage is TRBV11-2 and J usage is TRBJ1-5; 7 bases fit TRBD1. The J segment lost 5 bases and the V segment lost 5 bases, leaving 6 bases of the junction unmatched. There are 14 residues in the CDR3. Per germline, CDR1 SGHAT and CDR2 FQNNGV. CDR3 protein: CASSQDRFYQPQHF. In nucleotides, the CDR3 is TGTGCCAGCAGCCAGGACAGGTTTTATCAGCCCCAGCATTTT.

The V call is TRBV7-2, the J call TRBJ2-7; the D is unclear. Germline-derived CDR1 and CDR2 are SGHTA and FQGNSA. Trimming shortened V by 9 bases and J by 2 bases, and 14 bases separated the two germline ends. The CDR3 consists of 13 residues. CDR3: CASEARATYEQYF. The DNA for the CDR3 is TGTGCCAGTGAGGCACGGGCAACCTACGAGCAGTACTTC.

This clone was seen a handful of times. The genes are TRBV7-2 and TRBJ1-5; D perhaps matches TRBD1 (6 bases). Germline V gene sequence: CDR1 SGHTA, CDR2 FQGNSA. CDR3 length: 18 amino acids. Trimming left V 5 bases short and J 0 bases short, with 20 bases between. The CDR3 loop is CASSPAPYTGFSNQPQHF. In nucleotides, the CDR3 is TGTGCCAGCAGCCCCGCCCCTTATACAGGGTTTAGCAATCAGCCCCAGCATTTT.

The chain combines TRBV6-5 with TRBJ2-5; 9 bases map to TRBD1. The V and J ends lost 6 bases and 3 bases, in that order; junction bases with no gene match: 5. CDR3 length equals 14 residues. Per germline, CDR1 MNHEY and CDR2 SVGAGI. CDR3 sequence (DNA): TGTGCCAGCAGGGGGACAGGGTCGGAAGAGACCCAGTACTTC. Its translation: CASRGTGSEETQYF.

A few counts support this clone. This rearrangement joins TRBV7-9 to TRBJ1-5; D remains unclear. The CDR3 is made up of 14 amino acids. Deletions cut 5 bases from V and 3 bases from J, with 11 bases between. The germline gives CDR1 SEHNR, CDR2 FQNEAQ (reference sequence). In nucleotides, the CDR3 is TGTGCCAGCAGCGATGACAACTACAATCAGCCCCAGCATTTT. It is translated as CASSDDNYNQPQHF.

The chain employs TRBV3-1 (or the pseudogene TRBV3-2) and TRBJ1-1, with D perhaps TRBD1 (5 bases). The CDR3 contains 13 residues. V was trimmed by 4 bases and J by 6 bases, leaving 12 bases between them. In germline, CDR1 is LGHDT, CDR2 YNNKEL (reference sequence). The CDR3 sequence: CASSRGGNSEAFF. In DNA, the CDR3 is TGTGCCAGCAGCCGGGGGGGGAATTCTGAAGCTTTCTTT.

The J gene is TRBJ2-1, the V gene TRBV6-5; D tentatively fits TRBD1 or TRBD2 (6 bases each). Per the germline V gene, CDR1 is MNHEY and CDR2 is SVGAGI. This CDR3 has 16 amino acids. Trimming took off 0 bases at V and 4 bases at J, with 13 bases between the two ends. CDR3 region: CASSYSRGANYNEQFF. In nucleotides, the CDR3 is TGTGCCAGCAGTTACTCGAGGGGGGCGAATTACAATGAGCAGTTCTTC.

The CDR3 is CASSLVLGDQPQHF. DNA of the CDR3: TGTGCCAGCAGTTTGGTTTTGGGGGATCAGCCCCAGCATTTT. This rearrangement joins TRBV28 to TRBJ1-5; a weak D match, TRBD1 (5 bases). V was pared by 3 bases and J by 5 bases, with 11 bases between. Germline CDR1 reads MDHEN; CDR2 reads SYDVKM. The CDR3 extends over 14 amino acids.

This clone was seen just once. The chain recombines TRBV5-1 with TRBJ1-4; D is possibly TRBD1 (5 bases). CDR1 and CDR2 from the germline V gene are SGHRS and YFSETQ. The CDR3 consists of 15 residues. Deletions cut 4 bases from V and 3 bases from J, with 13 bases between. The CDR3, as DNA: TGCGCCAGCAGCCATTCCGGACAAGCTAATGAAAAACTGTTTTTT. Its protein is CASSHSGQANEKLFF.

This clone was seen once. The J gene is TRBJ2-3, the V gene TRBV5-4; TRBD2 matches at 7 bases. This CDR3 is built from 14 residues. V dropped 4 bases and J dropped 5; count of bases not matched to a gene: 7. In germline, CDR1 is SGHNT, CDR2 YYREEE (reference sequence). The CDR3 protein is CASSDLAVRDTQYF. The CDR3 coding sequence is TGTGCCAGCAGCGATCTAGCGGTTCGAGATACGCAGTATTTT.

The rearrangement joins TRBV6-5 to TRBJ2-3; weak D call: TRBD2 (6 bases). Looked up from germline, CDR1 is MNHEY and CDR2 is SVGAGI. CDR3 length equals 13 residues. V lost 7 bases to trimming and J lost 0 bases, with 8 bases between them. CDR3 nucleotides: TGTGCCAGCAAGAGCGGGAGCACAGATACGCAGTATTTT. Protein sequence: CASKSGSTDTQYF.

The rearrangement links TRBV27 to TRBJ2-4, with D possibly called TRBD1 or TRBD2 (5 bases each). Trimming cost V 8 bases and J 1 base, with 15 bases left between them. This CDR3 has 15 amino acids. Germline lookup yields CDR1 MNHEY and CDR2 SMNVEV (reference sequence). CDR3 loop: CASPMRGPAKNIQYF. CDR3 in DNA: TGTGCCAGCCCGATGAGGGGCCCGGCCAAAAACATTCAGTACTTC.

V is TRBV10-3 and J is TRBJ1-5; a weak D match, TRBD1 (5 bases). Germline CDR1 ENHRY, CDR2 SYGVKD. This CDR3 has 10 residues. Trimming took 8 bases from V and 7 from J, leaving 6 bases between them. The CDR3, as DNA: TGTGCCATCGAGGGGCAGCCCCAGCATTTT. Protein sequence: CAIEGQPQHF.

This clone was observed a single time. The genes are TRBV2 and TRBJ2-2; D ambiguous. The CDR3 contains 18 residues. CDR1 and CDR2 (germline): SNHLY, FYNNEI. V shed 0 bases and J shed 4 bases, with 18 bases lying between them. The DNA of the CDR3 is TGTGCCAGCAGTGAAGCGCAAATGTGGGGTACTGGCACCGGGGAGCTGTTTTTT. Encoded protein: CASSEAQMWGTGTGELFF. The complete variable domain, with remaining parts taken from reference TRBV2 and TRBJ2-2, reads EPEVTQTPSHQVTQMGQEVILRCVPISNHLYFYWYRQILGQKVEFLVSFYNNEISEKSEIFDDQFSVERPDGSNFTLKIRSTKLEDSAMYFCASSEAQMWGTGTGELFFGEGSRLTVL.

The chain joins TRBV6-6 to TRBJ2-2; weak D call: TRBD1 (6 bases). V lost 2 bases to trimming and J lost 3 bases, with 13 bases between them. The CDR3 length is 16 residues. Germline lookup yields CDR1 MNHNY and CDR2 SVGAGI (reference sequence). CDR3 sequence: CASSYVGAGDTGELFF. The CDR3 nucleotides read TGTGCCAGCAGTTACGTGGGGGCTGGTGACACCGGGGAGCTGTTTTTT.

V gene TRBV7-9 combines with J gene TRBJ1-1; the D is unclear. This CDR3 has 15 amino acids. V was cut by 0 bases and J by 0 bases, with 8 bases left in between. Germline V gene data show CDR1 as SEHNR and CDR2 as FQNEAQ (reference sequence). The DNA for the CDR3 is TGTGCCAGCAGCTTAGCGCTGGGTATGAACACTGAAGCTTTCTTT. Its protein is CASSLALGMNTEAFF.

This chain joins TRBV6-5 and TRBJ1-3; D might be TRBD1 (5 bases). Germline CDR1 and CDR2: MNHEY and SVGAGI. Trimming stripped 5 bases from V and 2 bases from J, with 10 bases between. CDR3 size: 14 residues. CDR3 nucleotide sequence: TGTGCCAGCAGTATGTCAGGGACTGGAAACACCATATATTTT. Its protein is CASSMSGTGNTIYF.

The chain joins TRBV2 to TRBJ2-7; D gene uncertain. Trimming took 8 bases from V and 4 from J, leaving 12 bases between them. Germline CDR1 reads SNHLY; CDR2 reads FYNNEI. This CDR3 has 12 residues. CDR3: CASSRNSYEQYF. The CDR3 DNA follows: TGTGCCAGCTCGAGGAACTCTTACGAGCAGTACTTC.

The J gene is TRBJ1-1, the V gene TRBV5-1; no clear D gene. The CDR3 covers 15 residues. Germline assignment: CDR1 SGHRS and CDR2 YFSETQ. The V and J ends lost 3 bases and 1 base respectively, with 13 bases between them. This CDR3 reads CASSSWWLSNTEAFF. Here the CDR3 DNA reads TGCGCCAGCAGCTCCTGGTGGCTCTCGAACACTGAAGCTTTCTTT.

Regarding this clone: Other DNA sequences in the same sample also yield this CDR3. The V call is TRBV5-6, the J call TRBJ1-2, with a tentative D call TRBD1 (5 bases). This CDR3 region has 14 residues. The V end lost 0 bases, the J end lost 0 bases, and 6 bases lay between the germline ends. The V gene's germline CDR1 is SGHDT and CDR2 YYEEEE. The CDR3 protein is CASSLVGANYGYTF. For the CDR3, the DNA is TGTGCCAGCAGCTTGGTGGGGGCTAACTATGGCTACACCTTC.